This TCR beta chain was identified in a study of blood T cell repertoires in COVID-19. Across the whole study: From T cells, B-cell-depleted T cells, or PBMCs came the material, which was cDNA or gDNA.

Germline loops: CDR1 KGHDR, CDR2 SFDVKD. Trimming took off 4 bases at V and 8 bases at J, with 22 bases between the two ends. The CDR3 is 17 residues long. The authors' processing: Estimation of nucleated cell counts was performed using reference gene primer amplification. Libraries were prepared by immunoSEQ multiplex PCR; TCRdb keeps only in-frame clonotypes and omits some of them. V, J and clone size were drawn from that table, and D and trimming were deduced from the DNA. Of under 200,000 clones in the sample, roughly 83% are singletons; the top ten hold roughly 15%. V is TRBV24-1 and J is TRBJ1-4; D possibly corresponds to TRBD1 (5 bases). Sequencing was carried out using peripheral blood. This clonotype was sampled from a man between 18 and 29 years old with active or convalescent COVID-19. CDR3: CATSDKSSRAGGEKLFF. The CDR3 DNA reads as TGTGCCACCAGTGACAAATCATCTAGGGCGGGGGGGGAAAAACTGTTTTTT.